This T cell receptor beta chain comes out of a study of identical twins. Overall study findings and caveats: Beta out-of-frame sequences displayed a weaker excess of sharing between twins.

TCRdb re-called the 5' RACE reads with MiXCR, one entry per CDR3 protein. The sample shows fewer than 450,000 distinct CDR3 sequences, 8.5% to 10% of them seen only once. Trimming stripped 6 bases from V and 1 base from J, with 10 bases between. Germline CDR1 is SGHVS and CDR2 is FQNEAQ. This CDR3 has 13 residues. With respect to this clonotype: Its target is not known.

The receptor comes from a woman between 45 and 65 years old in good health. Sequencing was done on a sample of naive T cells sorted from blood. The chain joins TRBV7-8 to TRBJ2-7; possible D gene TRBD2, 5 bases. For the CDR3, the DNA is TGTGCCAGCAGGGGAGAGGGATCCTACGAGCAGTACTTC. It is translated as CASRGEGSYEQYF.